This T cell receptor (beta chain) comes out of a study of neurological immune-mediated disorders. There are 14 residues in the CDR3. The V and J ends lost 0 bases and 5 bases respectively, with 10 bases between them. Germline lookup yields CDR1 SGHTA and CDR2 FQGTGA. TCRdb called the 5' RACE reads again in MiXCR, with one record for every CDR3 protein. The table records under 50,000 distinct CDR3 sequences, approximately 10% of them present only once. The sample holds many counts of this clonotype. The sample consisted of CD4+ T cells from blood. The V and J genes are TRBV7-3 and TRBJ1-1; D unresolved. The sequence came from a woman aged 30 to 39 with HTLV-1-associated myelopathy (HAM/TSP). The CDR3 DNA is TGTGCCAGCAGCTTAACAGGAGCGGAAACTGAAGCTTTCTTT. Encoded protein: CASSLTGAETEAFF.